This T cell receptor beta chain stems from a study of memory CD4+ T cells and cytomegalovirus serostatus. About this clone itself: Its matching antigen is unknown.

Findings and caveats of the study: Each of 65 to 70 CMV-associated TCRbeta sequences occurred in one to five individuals. Suggested: most of the CMV-linked TCR signature lies in CD4+ memory cells.

Source study methods: After removing out-of-frame reads, 2,204,828 distinct TCRbeta sequences remained. Measured with immunoSEQ multiplex PCR; TCRdb has only the in-frame clones, and not every one. That table supplies the V and J calls and clone size; D and trimming were determined from the DNA. The sample lists 35,000 to 45,000 clones, approximately 81% occurring once. The sort gate was single viable CD3+CD4+CD8-CD45RO+ cells for memory CD4+ T cells. Total CD4+ T cells were enriched by CD4 positive selection. V lost 5 bases and J lost 9, with 8 bases in between. The CDR3 covers 11 residues. CDR1 is LNHDA, CDR2 SQIVND, per germline (reference sequence).

The chain is built from TRBV19 and TRBJ2-1; unclear D gene. Specimen: memory CD4+ T cells from blood. This TCR came from an adult in good health and CMV-seronegative. CDR3 amino acids: CASSWESEQFF. CDR3 nucleotides: TGTGCCAGTAGTTGGGAAAGTGAGCAGTTCTTC.